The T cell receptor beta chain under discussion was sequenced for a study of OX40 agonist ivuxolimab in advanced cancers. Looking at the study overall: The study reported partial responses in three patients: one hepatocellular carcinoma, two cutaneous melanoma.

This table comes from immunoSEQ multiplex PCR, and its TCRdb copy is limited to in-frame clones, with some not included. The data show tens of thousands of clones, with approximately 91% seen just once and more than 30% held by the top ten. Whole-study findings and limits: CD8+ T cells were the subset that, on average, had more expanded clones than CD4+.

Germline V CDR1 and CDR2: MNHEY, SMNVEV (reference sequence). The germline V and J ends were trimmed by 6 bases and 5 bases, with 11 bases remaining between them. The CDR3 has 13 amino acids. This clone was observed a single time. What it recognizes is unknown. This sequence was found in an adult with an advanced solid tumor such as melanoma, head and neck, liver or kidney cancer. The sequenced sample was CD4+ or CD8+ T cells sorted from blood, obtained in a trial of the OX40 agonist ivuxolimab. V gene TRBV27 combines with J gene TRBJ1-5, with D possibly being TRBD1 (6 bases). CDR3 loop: CASRQGFYQPQHF. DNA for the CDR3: TGTGCCAGCAGACAGGGATTCTATCAGCCCCAGCATTTT.